Listed below are T cell receptor beta chains from one sample, sequenced in a study of shared clonotypes between healthy human individuals. Clones were read by immunoSEQ multiplex PCR, and TCRdb kept only the in-frame ones, dropping some. The data show some 790,000 clones, 72% seen once. The sample comprised memory CD4+ T cells sorted from blood. The receptors were sampled from a young woman in good health. The CDR3 runs from the conserved cysteine through the conserved F or W. D genes are given only for firm matches. Size values are once, few and many counts, or a class for expanded clones, and some rows have none.

TRBV5-4,TRBJ2-2,TRBD2,few,CASSDGTSGLNTGELFF,TGTGCCAGCAGCGACGGGACTAGCGGACTAAACACCGGGGAGCTGTTTTTT
TRBV25-1,TRBJ2-5,-,-,CASSEGSVGRETQYF,TGTGCCAGCAGTGAAGGTTCTGTTGGTCGAGAGACCCAGTACTTC
TRBV11-2,TRBJ2-7,-,-,CASSSQQGGIFDEQYF,TGTGCCAGCAGCTCTCAACAGGGAGGGATCTTTGACGAGCAGTACTTC
TRBV5-1,TRBJ1-3,TRBD1,-,CASSFEGASGNTIYF,TGCGCCAGCAGTTTTGAGGGGGCCTCTGGAAACACCATATATTTT
TRBV5-1,TRBJ2-7,-,-,CASSLSGYSYEQYF,TGCGCCAGCAGCTTGAGCGGGTACTCCTACGAGCAGTACTTC
TRBV4-1,TRBJ1-5,-,-,CASSQDALGNQPQHF,TGCGCCAGCAGCCAAGACGCCTTAGGGAATCAGCCCCAGCATTTT
TRBV27,TRBJ2-1,TRBD2,-,CASSHTSGSYNEQFF,TGTGCCAGCAGTCACACTAGCGGGAGTTACAATGAGCAGTTCTTC
TRBV9,TRBJ2-7,TRBD1,once,CASSGNRGLDEQYF,TGTGCCAGCAGCGGTAACAGGGGGCTGGACGAGCAGTACTTC
TRBV28,TRBJ1-4,TRBD1,-,CASSFTGTGEGKLFF,TGTGCCAGCAGTTTTACCGGGACAGGGGAAGGAAAACTGTTTTTT
TRBV10-3,TRBJ1-4,TRBD1,-,CAISATGAEEKLFF,TGTGCCATCAGTGCGACAGGGGCTGAGGAAAAACTGTTTTTT
TRBV6-1,TRBJ1-3,-,-,CAEGDHRNTIYF,TGTGCCGAGGGAGATCACAGAAACACCATATATTTT
TRBV18,TRBJ1-1,TRBD1,-,CASSQGQGRTEAFF,TGTGCCAGCTCGCAGGGACAGGGTAGGACTGAAGCTTTCTTT